This T cell receptor (beta chain) comes out of a study of cytomegalovirus exposure and HLA in healthy donors. As for the study in general: Ancestry clustering placed about 86% of over 300 genotyped donors in the Caucasian-associated cluster. General study results and limits: Through in vitro validation, a few CMV-associated chains were shown to be specific for CMV antigens. Later analysis placed DRB1 highest and HLA-C lowest in TCR association rates, which differed by HLA locus.

Both 60 Vbeta primers and 13 Jbeta primers went into the PCR. The protocol was immunoSEQ multiplex PCR, while the TCRdb copy is restricted to in-frame clones and leaves out a portion. Of approximately 190,000 clones in the sample, approximately 80% were seen once. V lost 2 bases to trimming and J lost 9 bases; unmatched junction nucleotides: 5. The germline V gene encodes CDR1 WNHNN and CDR2 SYGVQD (reference sequence). This CDR3 has 16 residues. On this clone: The antigen is not known.

The sequencing sample was made of PBMCs. The V and J genes are TRBV10-1 and TRBJ2-1; TRBD2 matches 15 bases. The clonotype comes from a man aged 35 to 55 in good health and CMV-seropositive. CDR3 protein: CASSETGLAGGGEQFF. As DNA, the CDR3 is TGCGCCAGCAGTGAGACGGGACTAGCGGGGGGAGGTGAGCAGTTCTTC.